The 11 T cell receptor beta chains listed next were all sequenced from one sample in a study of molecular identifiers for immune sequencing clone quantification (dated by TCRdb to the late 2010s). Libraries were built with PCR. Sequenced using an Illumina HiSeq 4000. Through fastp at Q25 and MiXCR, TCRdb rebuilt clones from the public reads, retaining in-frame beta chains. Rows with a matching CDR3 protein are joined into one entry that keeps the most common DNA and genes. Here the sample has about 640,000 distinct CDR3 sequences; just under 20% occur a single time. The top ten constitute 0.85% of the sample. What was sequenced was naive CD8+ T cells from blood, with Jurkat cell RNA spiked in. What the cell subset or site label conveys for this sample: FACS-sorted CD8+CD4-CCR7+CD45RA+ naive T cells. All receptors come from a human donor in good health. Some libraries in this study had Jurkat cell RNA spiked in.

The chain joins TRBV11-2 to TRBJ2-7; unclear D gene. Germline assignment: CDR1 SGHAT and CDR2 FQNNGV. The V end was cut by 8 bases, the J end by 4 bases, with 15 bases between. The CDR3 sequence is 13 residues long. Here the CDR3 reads CASVGYRMYEQYF. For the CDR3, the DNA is TGTGCCAGCGTGGGGTATCGGATGTACGAGCAGTACTTC.

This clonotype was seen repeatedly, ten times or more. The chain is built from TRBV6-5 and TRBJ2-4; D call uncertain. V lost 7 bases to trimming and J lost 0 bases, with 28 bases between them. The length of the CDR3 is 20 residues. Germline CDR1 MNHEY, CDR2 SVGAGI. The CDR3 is CASNTIRTAGWALAKNIQYF. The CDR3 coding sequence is TGTGCCAGCAATACAATAAGGACCGCCGGCTGGGCACTAGCCAAAAACATTCAGTACTTC.

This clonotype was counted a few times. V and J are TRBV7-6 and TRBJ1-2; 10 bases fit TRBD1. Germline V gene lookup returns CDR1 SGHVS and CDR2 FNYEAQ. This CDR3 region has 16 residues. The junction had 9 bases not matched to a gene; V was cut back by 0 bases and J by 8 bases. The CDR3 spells CASSLARDRGDRGYTF. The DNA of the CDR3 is TGTGCCAGCAGCTTAGCGCGGGACAGGGGCGATAGAGGCTACACCTTC. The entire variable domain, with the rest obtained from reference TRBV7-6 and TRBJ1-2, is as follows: GAGVSQSPRYKVTKRGQDVALRCDPISGHVSLYWYRQALGQGPEFLTYFNYEAQQDKSGLPNDRFSAERPEGSISTLTIQRTEQRDSAMYRCASSLARDRGDRGYTFGSGTRLTVV.

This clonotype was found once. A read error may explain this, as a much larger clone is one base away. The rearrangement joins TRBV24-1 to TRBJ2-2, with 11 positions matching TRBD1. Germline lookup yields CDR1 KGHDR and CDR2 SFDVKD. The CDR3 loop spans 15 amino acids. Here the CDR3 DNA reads TGTGCCACCAGTGGCTGGGACAGGGGGACCGGGGAGCTGGTTTTT. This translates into CATSGWDRGTGELVF.

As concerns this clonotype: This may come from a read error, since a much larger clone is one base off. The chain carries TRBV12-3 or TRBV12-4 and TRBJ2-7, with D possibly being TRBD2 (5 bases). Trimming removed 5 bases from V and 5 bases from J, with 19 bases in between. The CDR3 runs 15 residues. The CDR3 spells CASSPPRDYANEQYF. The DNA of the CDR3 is TGTGCCAGCAGTCCCCCCCGAGACTACGCCAACGAGCAGTACTTC.

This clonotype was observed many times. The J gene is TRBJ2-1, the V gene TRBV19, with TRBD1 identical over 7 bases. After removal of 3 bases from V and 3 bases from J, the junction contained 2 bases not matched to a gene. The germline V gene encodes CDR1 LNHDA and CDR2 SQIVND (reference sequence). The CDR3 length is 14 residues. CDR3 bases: TGTGCCAGTAGTATGGGACAGTACTACAATGAGCAGTTCTTC. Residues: CASSMGQYYNEQFF.

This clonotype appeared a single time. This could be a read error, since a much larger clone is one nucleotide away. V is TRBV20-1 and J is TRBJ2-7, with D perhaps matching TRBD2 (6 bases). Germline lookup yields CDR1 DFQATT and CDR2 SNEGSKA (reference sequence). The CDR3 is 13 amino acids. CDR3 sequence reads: CRARDSRRDEQYV. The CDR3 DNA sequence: TGCAGGGCCCGGGACTCCCGGAGGGACGAGCAGTACGTC.

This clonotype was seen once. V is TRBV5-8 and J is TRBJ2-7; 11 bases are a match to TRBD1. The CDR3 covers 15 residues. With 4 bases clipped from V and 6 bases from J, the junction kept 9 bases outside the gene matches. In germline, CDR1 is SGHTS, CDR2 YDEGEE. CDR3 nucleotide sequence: TGTGCCAGCAGCCATACCCGGACAGGGGGCTTCGAGCAGTACTTC. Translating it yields CASSHTRTGGFEQYF.

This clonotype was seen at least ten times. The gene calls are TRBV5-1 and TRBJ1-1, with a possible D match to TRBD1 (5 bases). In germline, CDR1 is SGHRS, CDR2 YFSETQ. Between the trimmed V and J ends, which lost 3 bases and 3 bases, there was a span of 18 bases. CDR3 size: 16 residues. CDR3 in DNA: TGCGCCAGCAGCTGGTGGGGCGGGCAGGAGGACACTGAAGCTTTCTTT. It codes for CASSWWGGQEDTEAFF.

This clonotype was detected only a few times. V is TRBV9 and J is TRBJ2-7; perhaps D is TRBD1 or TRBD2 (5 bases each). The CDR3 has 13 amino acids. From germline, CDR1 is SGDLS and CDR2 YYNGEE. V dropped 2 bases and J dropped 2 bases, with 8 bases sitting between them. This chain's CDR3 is CASSVGVAYEQYF. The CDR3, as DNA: TGTGCCAGCAGCGTGGGGGTCGCCTACGAGCAGTACTTC. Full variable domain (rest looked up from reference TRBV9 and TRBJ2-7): DSGVTQTPKHLITATGQRVTLRCSPRSGDLSVYWYQQSLDQGLQFLIQYYNGEERAKGNILERFSAQQFPDLHSELNLSSLELGDSALYFCASSVGVAYEQYFGPGTRLTVT.

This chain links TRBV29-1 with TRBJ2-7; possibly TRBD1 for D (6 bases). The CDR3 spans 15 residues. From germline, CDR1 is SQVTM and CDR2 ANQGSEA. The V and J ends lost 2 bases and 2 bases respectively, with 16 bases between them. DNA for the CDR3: TGCAGCGTTGAATCAGATGACAGGAACCCCTACGAGCAGTACTTC. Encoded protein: CSVESDDRNPYEQYF.